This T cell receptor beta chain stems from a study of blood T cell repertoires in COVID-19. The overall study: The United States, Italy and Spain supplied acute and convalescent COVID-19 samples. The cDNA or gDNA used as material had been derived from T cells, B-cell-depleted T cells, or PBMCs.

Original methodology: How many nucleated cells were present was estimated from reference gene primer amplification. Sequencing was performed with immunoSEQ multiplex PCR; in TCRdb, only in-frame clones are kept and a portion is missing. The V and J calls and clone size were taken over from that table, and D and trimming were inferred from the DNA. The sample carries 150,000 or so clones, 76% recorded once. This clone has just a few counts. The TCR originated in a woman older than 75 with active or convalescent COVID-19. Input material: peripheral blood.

CDR3 protein: CASSYETGVRLTEAFF. The CDR3 coding sequence is TGTGCCAGCAGCTATGAGACAGGGGTCCGACTGACTGAAGCTTTCTTT. The chain joins TRBV7-9 to TRBJ1-1; 8 bases are shared with TRBD1. The length of the CDR3 is 16 residues. The V gene's germline CDR1 is SEHNR and CDR2 FQNEAQ (reference sequence). The V and J ends lost 4 bases and 5 bases, in that order; junction bases with no gene match: 12.